The T cell receptor (beta chain) described here comes from a study of regulatory T cells in long-lasting Graves disease. Study overall: Persistent Graves' disease required over 5 years of antithyroid drugs and positive TSH receptor antibodies.

Documented time point: persistent/refractory GD, antithyroid drugs over 5 years with positive TRAb. RNA isolated from PBMCs was used to make the TCR library. Construction of the TCR beta libraries employed iRepertoire HTBI primers in conjunction with Arm-PCR of CDR3 regions. TCRdb analysed the multiplex PCR reads with MiXCR anew, one entry per CDR3 protein. The table includes 700,000 or so distinct CDR3 sequences, about 32% detected once. This clonotype has more than one count but fewer than ten. The CDR3 runs to 17 residues. Looked up from germline, CDR1 is DFQATT and CDR2 is SNEGSKA (reference sequence).

The clonotype originates from a female donor with Graves disease. The sample here was peripheral blood mononuclear cells (PBMCs), taken when the disease was refractory, from a patient treated with antithyroid drugs. The V call is TRBV20-1, the J call TRBJ2-5; 8 positions agree with TRBD1. The J call could be wrong; TRBJ2-7 is a better fit for the DNA end. CDR3 coding DNA: TGCAGTGCTTTCGCCGGGGGACAGGCAGAGATTGGGTACGAGCAGTACTTC. It specifies CSAFAGGQAEIGYEQYF.